Below, 32 T cell receptor beta chains from the same sample are listed, as sequenced in a study of molecular identifiers for immune sequencing clone quantification. Via MiXCR, TCRdb re-called the PCR reads, giving one row per CDR3 protein. The sample holds a few hundred thousand distinct CDR3 sequences; under 30% are singletons and the top ten take roughly 0.77%. The sample comprised naive CD8+ T cells from blood, with Jurkat cell RNA spiked in. Subset in this sample: FACS-sorted CD8+CD4-CCR7+CD45RA+ naive T cells. Every receptor here comes from a human donor in good health. Some libraries in this study had Jurkat cell RNA spiked in.

The chain couples TRBV4-3 to TRBJ2-3; TRBD1 matches 9 bases. Germline values: CDR1 LGHNA, CDR2 YSLEER. After removal of 3 bases from V and 0 bases from J, the junction contained 1 base not matched to a gene. The CDR3 spans 15 residues. The CDR3 protein is CASSHDRGSTDTQYF. The DNA of the CDR3 is TGCGCCAGCAGCCACGACAGGGGGAGCACAGATACGCAGTATTTT.

Of note for this clonotype: Since a much larger clone is just one base distant, this may be a read error. This rearrangement joins TRBV20-1 to TRBJ2-7, with D possibly TRBD1 on 5 matching bases. The CDR3 runs to 13 residues. In germline, CDR1 is DFQATT, CDR2 SNEGSKA (reference sequence). V was shortened by 5 bases and J by 4 bases, with 15 bases between the two germline ends. CDR3 nucleotides: TGCAGTGCTTTAATCAGGGCATTTTACGAGCAGTACTTC. This sequence encodes CSALIRAFYEQYF.

This clonotype was seen more than once but under ten times. This chain connects TRBV7-6 to TRBJ2-1; no clear D gene. V was trimmed by 5 bases and J by 5 bases, leaving 13 bases between them. There are 14 residues in the CDR3. Germline V gene lookup returns CDR1 SGHVS and CDR2 FNYEAQ. In nucleotides, the CDR3 is TGTGCCAGCAGCCCAAAGATTGAGGACAATGAGCAGTTCTTC. Its protein is CASSPKIEDNEQFF.

This clonotype showed up many times. The genes are TRBV20-1 and TRBJ2-3, with 8 nucleotides matching TRBD2. CDR3 size: 15 residues. V was pared by 0 bases and J by 5 bases, with 7 bases of the junction left unmatched. Germline V CDR1 and CDR2: DFQATT, SNEGSKA (reference sequence). CDR3 in amino acids: CSARDRAGVVDTQYF. DNA for the CDR3: TGCAGTGCTAGAGACCGAGCGGGAGTGGTAGATACGCAGTATTTT.

The chain uses TRBV24-1 and TRBJ2-7, with D hard to call. CDR3 length equals 12 residues. CDR1 KGHDR and CDR2 SFDVKD come from the germline V gene. Between the trimmed V and J ends, which lost 9 bases and 3 bases, there was a span of 11 bases. CDR3 protein: CATGLKVYEQYF. The DNA of the CDR3 is TGTGCCACCGGGCTTAAAGTCTACGAGCAGTACTTC.

A note on this clonotype: This may arise from a read error, as a much more abundant clone is one base away. The final CDR3 position lacks the conserved phenylalanine or tryptophan, pointing to a likely read error. V and J are TRBV24-1 and TRBJ2-3; D is perhaps TRBD2 (6 bases). This CDR3 comprises 15 residues. Germline CDR1 KGHDR, CDR2 SFDVKD. Deletions cut 3 bases from V and 2 bases from J, with 11 bases between. The CDR3 reads CATSDTGLSTDTQYL. The DNA of the CDR3 is TGTGCCACCAGTGATACGGGACTTTCCACAGATACGCAGTATCTT.

As concerns this clonotype: One base away lies a much larger clone, so this may be a sequencing read error. V gene TRBV29-1 combines with J gene TRBJ1-4, with D unclear. Trimming took 8 bases from V and 0 from J, leaving 16 bases between them. The CDR3 runs 15 residues. Germline lookup yields CDR1 SQVTM and CDR2 ANQGSEA. The CDR3 sequence: CSTKEREATNEKLFF. CDR3 nucleotide sequence: TGCAGCACCAAGGAGCGAGAGGCAACTAATGAAAAACTGTTTTTT.

This clonotype came up many times. The J gene is TRBJ2-3, the V gene TRBV27; 15 nucleotides align to TRBD2. The J segment lost 9 bases and the V segment lost 5 bases, leaving 9 bases of the junction unmatched. The CDR3 runs to 16 residues. In germline, CDR1 is MNHEY, CDR2 SMNVEV (reference sequence). The chain's CDR3 is CASSPPGLAGGGTQYF. As DNA, the CDR3 is TGTGCCAGCAGTCCCCCGGGACTAGCGGGAGGAGGGACGCAGTATTTT.

The chain uses TRBV28 and TRBJ2-3; D uncertain. V was trimmed by 3 bases and J by 0 bases, leaving 10 bases between them. The CDR3 covers 15 residues. CDR1 and CDR2 (germline): MDHEN, SYDVKM. CDR3 sequence reads: CASSFSRPSTDTQYF. The CDR3 DNA reads as TGTGCCAGCAGTTTTAGTAGACCTAGCACAGATACGCAGTATTTT.

J is TRBJ1-2 and V is TRBV12-3 or TRBV12-4; TRBD1 matches at 10 bases. Unmatched junction bases numbered 11, after V lost 5 bases and J lost 5 bases. The CDR3 contains 16 residues. The CDR3 spells CASSGTGDIGIYGYTF. CDR3 bases: TGTGCCAGCAGTGGGACAGGGGACATCGGAATTTATGGCTACACCTTC.

The chain joins TRBV29-1 to TRBJ2-2; tentative D call: TRBD2 (5 bases). V dropped 2 bases and J dropped 8 bases, with 9 bases sitting between them. Germline V gives CDR1 SQVTM, CDR2 ANQGSEA. This CDR3 is 12 amino acids long. The CDR3 spells CSVEWGAGELFF. CDR3 nucleotides: TGCAGCGTTGAATGGGGAGCGGGGGAGCTGTTTTTT.

Only a few counts were recorded for this clonotype. The chain is built from TRBV7-8 and TRBJ2-7; TRBD2 matches 7 bases. The CDR3 loop spans 16 amino acids. J lost 2 bases, V lost 4 bases, and 11 bases had no gene match. Germline loops: CDR1 SGHVS, CDR2 FQNEAQ. The CDR3 here is CASSSRAGGGTYEQYF. In DNA, the CDR3 is TGTGCCAGCAGCTCCAGGGCCGGGGGAGGGACCTACGAGCAGTACTTC.

This chain uses TRBV10-2 with TRBJ2-7, with 10 bases aligning to TRBD2. The CDR3 sequence is 14 residues long. J gave up 6 bases and V 0 bases, and 2 bases lay outside the gene matches. CDR1 is WSHSY and CDR2 is SAAADI in the germline V gene. The CDR3, as DNA: TGCGCCAGCAGTGAGTCGGTAGCGGGAGGCGAGCAGTACTTC. This gives the protein CASSESVAGGEQYF.

The V and J genes are TRBV29-1 and TRBJ2-1; TRBD2 aligns across 13 bases. With 1 base clipped from V and 9 bases from J, the junction kept 9 bases outside the gene matches. This CDR3 contains 16 residues. Germline V lookup: CDR1 SQVTM, CDR2 ANQGSEA. As DNA, the CDR3 is TGCAGCGTTGAAGGCTGGACTAGCGGGAGTCTGGGTGAGCAGTTCTTC. This translates into CSVEGWTSGSLGEQFF.

This clonotype was observed many times. The chain has TRBV29-1 and TRBJ1-4; D might be TRBD1 (5 bases). This CDR3 region has 13 residues. Trimming shortened V by 7 bases and J by 5 bases, and 14 bases separated the two germline ends. Germline V lookup: CDR1 SQVTM, CDR2 ANQGSEA. This chain's CDR3 is CSAVGGRNEKLFF. Written as DNA, the CDR3 is TGCAGCGCCGTGGGGGGAAGAAATGAAAAACTGTTTTTT.

This clonotype has at least ten counts. The V gene is TRBV7-9, the J gene TRBJ2-5; D remains unclear. V was shortened by 4 bases and J by 0 bases, with 12 bases between the two germline ends. Germline CDR1 is SEHNR and CDR2 is FQNEAQ (reference sequence). The CDR3 runs to 15 residues. In DNA form, the CDR3 reads TGTGCCAGCAGCTCGCCACGACGGGACCAAGAGACCCAGTACTTC. This sequence encodes CASSSPRRDQETQYF.

This clonotype came up many times. The J gene is TRBJ1-1, the V gene TRBV12-3 or TRBV12-4, with D unresolved. The CDR3 spans 10 residues. Between the trimmed V and J ends, which lost 8 bases and 11 bases, there was a span of 12 bases. The CDR3 nucleotides are TGTGCCAGCCGCGGTCGGGAGGCTTTCTTT. Translated: CASRGREAFF.

This clonotype turned up a few times. The V gene is TRBV6-5, the J gene TRBJ2-7; D possibly matches TRBD1 or TRBD2 (5 bases each). Trimming cost V 10 bases and J 2 bases, with 9 bases left between them. Germline CDR1 is MNHEY and CDR2 is SVGAGI. The CDR3 has 11 amino acids. The CDR3 sequence: CATGTAYEQYF. The CDR3 DNA follows: TGTGCCACCGGGACGGCCTACGAGCAGTACTTC.

This clonotype was counted many times. The chain links TRBV27 to TRBJ2-2, with 7 bases lining up with TRBD1. Germline trimming cut 4 bases from V and 5 bases from J; bases unmatched to any gene: 7. The CDR3 runs 15 residues. Germline V gene lookup returns CDR1 MNHEY and CDR2 SMNVEV (reference sequence). DNA for the CDR3: TGTGCCAGCAGTTCACAGGGGCGGTGGACCGGGGAGCTGTTTTTT. Protein sequence: CASSSQGRWTGELFF.

This clonotype has just a few counts. J is TRBJ2-3 and V is TRBV12-3 or TRBV12-4; D is ambiguous. This CDR3 contains 15 residues. V dropped 7 bases and J dropped 0 bases, with 14 bases sitting between them. The CDR3 DNA reads TGTGCCAGCACCCGGGTAGACGGGAGCACAGATACGCAGTATTTT. Encoded protein: CASTRVDGSTDTQYF.

In regard to this clonotype: A read error may be the cause here, since a much bigger clone is one base away. This likely comes from a read error, as the CDR3 has no conserved phenylalanine or tryptophan at its end. In nucleotides, the CDR3 is TGCGCCAGCAGCCAAGTTGAGGGAACCGAGCAGTACCTC. Its translation: CASSQVEGTEQYL. The chain combines TRBV4-1 with TRBJ2-7, with a tentative D call TRBD2 (5 bases). The V gene's germline CDR1 is MGHRA and CDR2 YSYEKL. Trimming took off 1 base at V and 6 bases at J, with 10 bases between the two ends. The CDR3 length is 13 residues.

This chain joins TRBV7-6 and TRBJ2-1; TRBD2 matches 14 bases. The CDR3 runs 19 residues. V lost 5 bases to trimming and J lost 6 bases; unmatched junction nucleotides: 15. Germline CDR1 is SGHVS and CDR2 is FNYEAQ. The CDR3 region has the DNA TGTGCCAGCAGCCTGAATATTCCGACTAGCGGGGGGGCCGCCAATGAGCAGTTCTTC. Its protein product is CASSLNIPTSGGAANEQFF.

The genes are TRBV29-1 and TRBJ2-7, with 14 bases identical to TRBD2. The CDR3 totals 18 residues. In germline, CDR1 is SQVTM, CDR2 ANQGSEA. The ends lost 4 bases at V and 0 bases at J; junction bases unmatched: 11. This CDR3 is CSVGGETSGRAGSYEQYF. The CDR3 DNA is TGCAGCGTTGGGGGGGAGACTAGCGGGAGGGCGGGCTCCTACGAGCAGTACTTC.

This clonotype was seen a few times. V gene TRBV19 combines with J gene TRBJ2-1, with 9 bases that match TRBD2. J was trimmed by 0 bases and V by 5 bases; bases with no gene match: 8. Germline V gene sequence: CDR1 LNHDA, CDR2 SQIVND (reference sequence). The CDR3 totals 17 residues. CDR3 nucleotide sequence: TGTGCCAGTAGTCCCGCTAGCGGGGAGAGCTCCTACAATGAGCAGTTCTTC. Residues: CASSPASGESSYNEQFF.

Turning to this clonotype: With a much larger clone just one base away, this may be a read error. The chain uses TRBV7-9 and TRBJ1-1; no definite D call. Trimming pared 0 bases from V and 8 bases from J, leaving 16 bases between. The length of the CDR3 is 15 residues. Germline loops: CDR1 SEHNR, CDR2 FQNEAQ (reference sequence). The CDR3 loop is CASSLAVRHGDEAFF. CDR3 nucleotide sequence: TGTGCCAGCAGCTTAGCTGTCCGACACGGAGACGAAGCTTTCTTT.

The chain combines TRBV30 with TRBJ2-7, with D perhaps TRBD2 (6 bases). The V end was cut by 4 bases, the J end by 3 bases, with 10 bases between. CDR3 size: 12 residues. Germline loops: CDR1 GTSNPN, CDR2 SVGIG (reference sequence). CDR3 in DNA: TGTGCCTGGACTGTTAGCGGCTACGAGCAGTACTTC. Translating gives CAWTVSGYEQYF.

This chain connects TRBV7-9 to TRBJ1-4, with TRBD1 matching over 8 bases. Germline V gives CDR1 SEHNR, CDR2 FQNEAQ (reference sequence). Trimming cost V 5 bases and J 7 bases; bases outside gene matches: 9. CDR3 length equals 15 residues. The CDR3 here is CASSARDRTFEKLFF. The CDR3 DNA reads as TGTGCCAGCAGCGCTCGGGACAGGACCTTTGAAAAACTGTTTTTT.

This clonotype was seen repeatedly, ten times or more. V is TRBV5-6 and J is TRBJ1-1; D possibly corresponds to TRBD1 (5 bases). Germline-derived CDR1 and CDR2 are SGHDT and YYEEEE. CDR3 size: 14 residues. V lost 3 bases and J lost 4, with 13 bases in between. CDR3 nucleotides: TGTGCCAGCAGCTCGGGGACGGGCTTCACTGAAGCTTTCTTT. It translates to CASSSGTGFTEAFF.

The sample holds many counts of this clonotype. The rearrangement links TRBV19 to TRBJ2-3; maybe TRBD2 (6 bases). The CDR3 length is 15 residues. Trimming pared 3 bases from V and 3 bases from J, leaving 13 bases between. Germline V CDR1 and CDR2: LNHDA, SQIVND (reference sequence). CDR3 amino acids: CASSIDGGETDTQYF. CDR3 in DNA: TGTGCCAGTAGTATTGACGGGGGAGAGACAGATACGCAGTATTTT.

The rearrangement uses TRBV5-6 and TRBJ1-2; 7 nucleotides line up with TRBD1. CDR1 and CDR2 from the germline V gene are SGHDT and YYEEEE. The CDR3 runs to 13 residues. The V segment lost 4 bases and the J segment 14 bases; nucleotides outside the gene matches: 14. The CDR3 coding sequence is TGTGCCAGCAGCCCTGGGGACAGTTGGTCCCTTACCTTC. This gives the protein CASSPGDSWSLTF.

The table lists this clonotype with a few counts. The chain joins TRBV20-1 to TRBJ2-1, with D unresolved. Trimming stripped 5 bases from V and 7 bases from J, with 12 bases between. The germline V gene encodes CDR1 DFQATT and CDR2 SNEGSKA (reference sequence). The length of the CDR3 is 12 residues. CDR3 coding DNA: TGCAGTGCTGGAAACCTCGCAAATGAGCAGTTCTTC. Translating gives CSAGNLANEQFF.

The table lists this clonotype with a few counts. This chain connects TRBV6-5 to TRBJ1-1, with D maybe TRBD1 (6 bases). Germline CDR1 is MNHEY and CDR2 is SVGAGI. There are 16 residues in the CDR3. Trimming pared 3 bases from V and 5 bases from J, leaving 19 bases between. The CDR3 here is CASSYLVGAGETEAFF. Written as DNA, the CDR3 is TGTGCCAGCAGTTATTTAGTGGGGGCAGGTGAGACTGAAGCTTTCTTT.